These 7 T cell receptor beta chains came from one sample sequenced in a study of PD-1 blockade in classical Hodgkin lymphoma. Produced via immunoSEQ multiplex PCR; TCRdb's table is partial and in-frame only. The sample holds more than 40,000 clones; 88% are singletons and the top ten take roughly a tenth. Each patient's relapse followed autologous stem cell transplantation, and brentuximab vedotin exposure varied. This material consisted of peripheral blood mononuclear cells (PBMCs), taken at baseline. The source of these receptors is a human donor with classical Hodgkin lymphoma.

V is TRBV7-6 and J is TRBJ1-5; D may be TRBD1 (5 bases). The CDR3 has 15 residues. Germline loops: CDR1 SGHVS, CDR2 FNYEAQ. V lost 0 bases and J lost 2, with 8 bases in between. CDR3 nucleotides: TGTGCCAGCAGCTTAGCTGCAGGGCGCAATCAGCCCCAGCATTTT. Its translation: CASSLAAGRNQPQHF.

The chain joins TRBV28 to TRBJ2-3; D is undetermined. Germline V CDR1 and CDR2: MDHEN, SYDVKM. The CDR3 consists of 15 residues. V was shortened by 4 bases and J by 5 bases, with 16 bases between the two germline ends. CDR3 protein: CASSSSRVVRDTQYF. The CDR3 DNA sequence: TGTGCCAGCAGTTCCTCAAGGGTGGTGCGAGATACGCAGTATTTT.

The chain joins TRBV29-1 to TRBJ2-3; D ambiguous. The CDR3 consists of 11 residues. Germline V gene sequence: CDR1 SQVTM, CDR2 ANQGSEA. The ends were cut back, 4 bases at V and 3 bases at J, with 5 bases in the middle. The CDR3 here is CSVGRTDTQYF. CDR3 DNA: TGCAGCGTTGGAAGGACAGATACGCAGTATTTT.

This sequence joins TRBV6-1 and TRBJ2-3; D unresolved. The CDR3 is 15 residues long. The germline gives CDR1 MNHNS, CDR2 SASEGT. The V end was cut by 6 bases, the J end by 0 bases, with 13 bases between. CDR3 in DNA: TGTGCCAGCAGCCAGCAGAGAATTAGCACAGATACGCAGTATTTT. Translated: CASSQQRISTDTQYF.

The table lists this clone with a few counts. The V call is TRBV29-1, the J call TRBJ1-2; no definite D call. Per germline, CDR1 SQVTM and CDR2 ANQGSEA. The CDR3 length is 12 residues. Here the CDR3 DNA reads TGCACCGCCCGGACGTCCGGCTATGGCTACACCTTC. Translated: CTARTSGYGYTF.

This clone was found a few times. The chain combines TRBV6-1 with TRBJ2-3, with D maybe TRBD2 (5 bases). V dropped 5 bases and J dropped 2 bases, with 8 bases sitting between them. This CDR3 is built from 13 residues. Germline loops: CDR1 MNHNS, CDR2 SASEGT. CDR3 sequence reads: CASSLGLTDTQYF. The CDR3, as DNA: TGTGCCAGCAGTCTTGGACTCACAGATACGCAGTATTTT.

The gene calls are TRBV2 and TRBJ2-7; no clear D gene. Germline V lookup: CDR1 SNHLY, CDR2 FYNNEI. With 7 bases removed from V and 2 bases from J, the gap between germline ends came to 21 bases. This CDR3 comprises 16 residues. CDR3 sequence: CASTRPQVTEAYEQYF. CDR3 DNA sequence: TGTGCCAGCACGCGCCCCCAGGTAACGGAAGCCTACGAGCAGTACTTC.